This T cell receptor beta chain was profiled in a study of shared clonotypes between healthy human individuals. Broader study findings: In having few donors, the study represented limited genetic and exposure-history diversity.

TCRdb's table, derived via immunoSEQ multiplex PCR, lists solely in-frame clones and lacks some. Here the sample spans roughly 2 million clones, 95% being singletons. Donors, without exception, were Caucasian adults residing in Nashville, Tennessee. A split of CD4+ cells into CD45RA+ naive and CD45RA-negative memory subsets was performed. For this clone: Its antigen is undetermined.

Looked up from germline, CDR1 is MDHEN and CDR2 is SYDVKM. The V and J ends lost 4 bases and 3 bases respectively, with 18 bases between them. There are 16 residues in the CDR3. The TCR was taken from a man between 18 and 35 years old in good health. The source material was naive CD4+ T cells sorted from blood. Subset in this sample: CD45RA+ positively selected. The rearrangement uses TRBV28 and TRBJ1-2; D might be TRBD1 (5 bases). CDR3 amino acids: CASSYYTGRGDYGYTF. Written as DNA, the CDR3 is TGTGCCAGCAGTTATTACACTGGGCGGGGGGACTATGGCTACACCTTC.